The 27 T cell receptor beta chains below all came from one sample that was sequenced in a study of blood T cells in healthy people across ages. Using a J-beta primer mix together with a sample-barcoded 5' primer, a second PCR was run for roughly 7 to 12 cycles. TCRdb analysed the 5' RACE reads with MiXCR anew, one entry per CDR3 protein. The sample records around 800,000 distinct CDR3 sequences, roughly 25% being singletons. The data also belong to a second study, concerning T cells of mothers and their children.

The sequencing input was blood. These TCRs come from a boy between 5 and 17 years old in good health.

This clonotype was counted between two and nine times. Here the CDR3 reads CASSDRGSQETQYF. DNA of the CDR3: TGTGCCAGCAGTGATAGAGGGTCCCAAGAGACCCAGTACTTC. The chain carries TRBV25-1 and TRBJ2-5, with D perhaps matching TRBD2 (5 bases). CDR1 and CDR2 from the germline V gene are MGHDK and SYGVNS. This CDR3 spans 14 amino acids. Deletions cut 3 bases from V and 1 base from J, with 9 bases between.

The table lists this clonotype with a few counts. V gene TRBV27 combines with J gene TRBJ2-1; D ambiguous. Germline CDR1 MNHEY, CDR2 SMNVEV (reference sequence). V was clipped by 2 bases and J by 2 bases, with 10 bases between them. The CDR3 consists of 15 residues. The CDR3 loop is CASSLSAITYNEQFF. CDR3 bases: TGTGCCAGCAGTTTAAGTGCCATTACCTACAATGAGCAGTTCTTC.

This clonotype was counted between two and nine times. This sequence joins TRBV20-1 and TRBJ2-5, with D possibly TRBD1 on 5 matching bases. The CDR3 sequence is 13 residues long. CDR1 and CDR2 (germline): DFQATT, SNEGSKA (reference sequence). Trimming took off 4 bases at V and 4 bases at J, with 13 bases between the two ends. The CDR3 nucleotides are TGCAGTGCTACTAGGGCTACAGGAGAGACCCAGTACTTC. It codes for CSATRATGETQYF.

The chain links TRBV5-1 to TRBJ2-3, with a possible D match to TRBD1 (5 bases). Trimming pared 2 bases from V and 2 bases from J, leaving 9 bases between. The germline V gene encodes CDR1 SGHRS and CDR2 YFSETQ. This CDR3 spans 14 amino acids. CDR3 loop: CASSFRELTDTQYF. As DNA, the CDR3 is TGCGCCAGCAGCTTCAGGGAACTCACAGATACGCAGTATTTT.

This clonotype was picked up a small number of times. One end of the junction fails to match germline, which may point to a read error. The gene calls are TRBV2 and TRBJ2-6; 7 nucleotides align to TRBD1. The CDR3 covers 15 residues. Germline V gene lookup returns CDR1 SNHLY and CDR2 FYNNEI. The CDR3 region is CASGTAFSGANVPTF. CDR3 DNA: TGTGCCAGTGGGACAGCCTTCTCTGGGGCCAACGTCCCGACTTTC.

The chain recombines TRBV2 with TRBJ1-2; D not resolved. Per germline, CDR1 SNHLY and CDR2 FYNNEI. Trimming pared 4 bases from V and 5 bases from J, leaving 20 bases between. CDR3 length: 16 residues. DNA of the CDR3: TGTGCCAGCAGTGGCATGATCCACCGAGTTGGGTATGGCTACACCTTC. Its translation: CASSGMIHRVGYGYTF.

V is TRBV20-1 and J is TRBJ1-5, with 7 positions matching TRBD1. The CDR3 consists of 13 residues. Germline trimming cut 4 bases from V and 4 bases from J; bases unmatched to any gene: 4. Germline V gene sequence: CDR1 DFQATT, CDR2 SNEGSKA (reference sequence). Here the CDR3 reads CSAIGTANQPQHF. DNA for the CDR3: TGCAGTGCTATCGGGACAGCGAATCAGCCCCAGCATTTT.

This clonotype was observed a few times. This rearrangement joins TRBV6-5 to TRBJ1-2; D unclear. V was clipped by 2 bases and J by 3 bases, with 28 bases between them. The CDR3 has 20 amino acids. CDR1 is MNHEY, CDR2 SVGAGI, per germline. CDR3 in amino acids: CASSYALPRVLPLPYYGYTF. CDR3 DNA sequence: TGTGCCAGCAGTTACGCATTGCCCCGCGTTCTGCCCCTGCCTTACTATGGCTACACCTTC.

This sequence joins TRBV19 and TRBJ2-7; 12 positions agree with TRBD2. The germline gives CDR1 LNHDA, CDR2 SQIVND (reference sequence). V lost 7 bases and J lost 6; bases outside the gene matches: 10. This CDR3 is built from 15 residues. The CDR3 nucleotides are TGTGCCAGTACCGTGACTAGCGGGGGATTGCGCGAGCAGTACTTC. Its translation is CASTVTSGGLREQYF.

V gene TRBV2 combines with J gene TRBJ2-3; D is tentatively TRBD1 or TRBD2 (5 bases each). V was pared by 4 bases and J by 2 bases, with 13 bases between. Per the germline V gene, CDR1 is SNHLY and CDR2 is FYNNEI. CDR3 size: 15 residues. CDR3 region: CASSGLGTVTDTQYF. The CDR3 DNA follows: TGTGCCAGCAGTGGGTTAGGGACGGTCACAGATACGCAGTATTTT.

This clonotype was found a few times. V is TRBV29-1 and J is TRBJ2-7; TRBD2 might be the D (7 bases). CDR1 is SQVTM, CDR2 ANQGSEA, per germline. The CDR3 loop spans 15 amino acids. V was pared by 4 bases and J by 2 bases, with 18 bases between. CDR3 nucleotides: TGCAGCGTTGGGGTTTGGGGGGGCGATCCCTACGAGCAGTACTTC. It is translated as CSVGVWGGDPYEQYF.

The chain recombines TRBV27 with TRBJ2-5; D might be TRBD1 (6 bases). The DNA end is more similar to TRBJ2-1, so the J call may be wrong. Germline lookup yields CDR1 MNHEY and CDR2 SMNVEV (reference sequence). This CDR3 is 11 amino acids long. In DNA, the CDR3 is TGTGCCAGCAGTGCAGGGACAGAGCAGTTCTTC. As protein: CASSAGTEQFF.

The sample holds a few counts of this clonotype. The CDR3 sequence: CASSPCKGPSYEQYF. CDR3 sequence (DNA): TGTGCCAGCAGCCCCTGCAAGGGACCTTCCTACGAGCAGTACTTC. The chain has TRBV7-2 and TRBJ2-7, with D perhaps given as TRBD1 or TRBD2 (5 bases each). This CDR3 has 15 amino acids. The germline V and J ends were trimmed by 5 bases and 1 base, with 15 bases remaining between them. Germline V gives CDR1 SGHTA, CDR2 FQGNSA.

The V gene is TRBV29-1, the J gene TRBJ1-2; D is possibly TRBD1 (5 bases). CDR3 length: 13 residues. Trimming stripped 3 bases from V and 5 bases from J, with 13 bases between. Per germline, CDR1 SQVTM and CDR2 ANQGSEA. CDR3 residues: CSVDSGRAYGYTF. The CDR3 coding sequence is TGCAGCGTTGATTCAGGGCGGGCATATGGCTACACCTTC.

The CDR3 loop is CSAAGDKAYEQYF. CDR3 DNA: TGCAGTGCAGCTGGGGACAAAGCCTACGAGCAGTACTTC. This chain joins TRBV20-1 and TRBJ2-5; D is possibly TRBD1 (6 bases). The J call could be wrong; TRBJ2-7 is a better fit for the DNA end. Germline CDR1 and CDR2: DFQATT and SNEGSKA (reference sequence). CDR3 size: 13 residues.

The CDR3 nucleotides read TGTGCCAGCTCACCGGGAGTCAACTACGAGCAGTACTTC. Translation: CASSPGVNYEQYF. V gene TRBV18 combines with J gene TRBJ2-7; tentative D call: TRBD2 (5 bases). With 3 bases removed from V and 3 bases from J, the gap between germline ends came to 9 bases. The CDR3 length is 13 residues. Germline lookup yields CDR1 KGHSH and CDR2 LQKENI. The full variable domain, its missing parts supplied by reference TRBV18 and TRBJ2-7, is NAGVMQNPRHLVRRRGQEARLRCSPMKGHSHVYWYRQLPEEGLKFMVYLQKENIIDESGMPKERFSAEFPKEGPSILRIQQVVRGDSAAYFCASSPGVNYEQYFGPGTRLTVT.

The CDR3 nucleotides are TGTGCCAGCGGAGCCAGGGGAGCTTTCTTT. This codes for CASGARGAFF. This chain joins TRBV28 and TRBJ1-1; weak D call: TRBD1 (6 bases). Germline values: CDR1 MDHEN, CDR2 SYDVKM. The CDR3 spans 10 residues. V gave up 8 bases and J gave up 10 bases, with 11 bases separating them.

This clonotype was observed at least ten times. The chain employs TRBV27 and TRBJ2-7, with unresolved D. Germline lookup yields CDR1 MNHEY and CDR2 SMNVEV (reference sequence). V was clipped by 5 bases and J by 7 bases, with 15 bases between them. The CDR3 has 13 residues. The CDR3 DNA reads TGTGCCAGCAGTCCATTTATTGGGGAAGAGCAGTACTTC. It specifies CASSPFIGEEQYF.

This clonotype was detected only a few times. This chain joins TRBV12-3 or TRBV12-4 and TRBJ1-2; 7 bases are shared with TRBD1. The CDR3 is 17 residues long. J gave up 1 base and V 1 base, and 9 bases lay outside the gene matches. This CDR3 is CASSLGGWQGGNYGYTF. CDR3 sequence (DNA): TGTGCCAGCAGTTTAGGTGGTTGGCAGGGGGGTAACTATGGCTACACCTTC.

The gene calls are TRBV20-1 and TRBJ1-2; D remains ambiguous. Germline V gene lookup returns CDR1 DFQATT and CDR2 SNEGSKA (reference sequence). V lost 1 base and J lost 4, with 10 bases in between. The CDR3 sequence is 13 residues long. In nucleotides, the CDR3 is TGCAGTGCTAGAGTTGAGGAAGGCTATGGCTACACCTTC. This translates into CSARVEEGYGYTF.

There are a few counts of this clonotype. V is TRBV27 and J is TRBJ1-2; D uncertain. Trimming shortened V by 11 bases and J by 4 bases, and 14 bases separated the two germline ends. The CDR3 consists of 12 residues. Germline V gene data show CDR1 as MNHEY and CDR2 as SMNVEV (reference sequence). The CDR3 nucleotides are TGTGCCCCCTCGGAGGGCAGCTATGGCTACACCTTC. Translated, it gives CAPSEGSYGYTF.

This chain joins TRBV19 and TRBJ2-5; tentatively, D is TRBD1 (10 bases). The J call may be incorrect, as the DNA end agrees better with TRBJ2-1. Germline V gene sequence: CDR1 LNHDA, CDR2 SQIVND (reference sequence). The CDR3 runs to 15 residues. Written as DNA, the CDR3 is TGTGCCAGTAGCCTAGCGGGGACAGGGGCGGCTGAGCAGTTCTTC. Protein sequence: CASSLAGTGAAEQFF.

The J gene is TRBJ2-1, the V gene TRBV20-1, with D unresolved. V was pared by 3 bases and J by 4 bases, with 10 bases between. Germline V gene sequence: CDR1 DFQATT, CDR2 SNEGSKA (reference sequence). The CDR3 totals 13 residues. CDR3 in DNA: TGCAGTGCTAGTCTCAGCCCTTACAATGAGCAGTTCTTC. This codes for CSASLSPYNEQFF.

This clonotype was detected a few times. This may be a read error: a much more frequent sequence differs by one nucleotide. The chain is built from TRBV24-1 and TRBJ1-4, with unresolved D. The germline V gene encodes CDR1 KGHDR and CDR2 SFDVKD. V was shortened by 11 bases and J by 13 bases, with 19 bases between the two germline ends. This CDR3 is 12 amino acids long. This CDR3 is CASEVDRGRLFF. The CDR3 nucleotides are TGTGCCAGCGAGGTGGATCGGGGAAGACTGTTTTTT.

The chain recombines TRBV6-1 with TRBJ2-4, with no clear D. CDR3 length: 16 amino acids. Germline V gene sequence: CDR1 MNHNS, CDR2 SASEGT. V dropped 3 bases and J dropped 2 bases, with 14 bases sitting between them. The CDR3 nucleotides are TGTGCCAGCAGTGACTGGGGTCTTGGGACCAAAAACATTCAGTACTTC. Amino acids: CASSDWGLGTKNIQYF.

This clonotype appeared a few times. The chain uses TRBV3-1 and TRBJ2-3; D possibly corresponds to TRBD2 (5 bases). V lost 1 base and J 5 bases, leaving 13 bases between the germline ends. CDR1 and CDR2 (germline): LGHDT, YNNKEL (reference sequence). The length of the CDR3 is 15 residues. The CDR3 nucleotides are TGTGCCAGCAGCCAAGGGTGGCTAGCAGGAGATACGCAGTATTTT. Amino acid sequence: CASSQGWLAGDTQYF.

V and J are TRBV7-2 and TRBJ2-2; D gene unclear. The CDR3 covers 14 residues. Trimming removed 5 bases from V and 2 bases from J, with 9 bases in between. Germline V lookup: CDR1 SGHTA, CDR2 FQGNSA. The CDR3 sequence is CASSRDLNTGELFF. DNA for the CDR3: TGTGCCAGCAGCCGTGACCTAAACACCGGGGAGCTGTTTTTT.